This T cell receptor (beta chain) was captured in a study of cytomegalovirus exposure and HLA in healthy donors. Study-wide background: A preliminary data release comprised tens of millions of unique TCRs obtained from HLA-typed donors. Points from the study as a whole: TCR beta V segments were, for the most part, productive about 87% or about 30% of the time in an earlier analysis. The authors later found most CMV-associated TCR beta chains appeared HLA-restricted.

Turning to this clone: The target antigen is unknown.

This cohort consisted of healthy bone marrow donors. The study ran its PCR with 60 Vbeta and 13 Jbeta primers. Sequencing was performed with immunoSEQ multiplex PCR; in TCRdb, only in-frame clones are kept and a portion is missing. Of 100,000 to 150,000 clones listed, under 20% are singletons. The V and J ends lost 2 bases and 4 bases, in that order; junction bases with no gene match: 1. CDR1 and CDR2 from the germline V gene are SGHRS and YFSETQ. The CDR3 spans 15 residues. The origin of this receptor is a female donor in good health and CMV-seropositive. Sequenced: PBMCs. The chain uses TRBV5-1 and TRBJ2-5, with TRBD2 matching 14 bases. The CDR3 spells CASSFGLAGGETQYF. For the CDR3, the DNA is TGCGCCAGCAGCTTTGGACTAGCGGGAGGAGAGACCCAGTACTTC. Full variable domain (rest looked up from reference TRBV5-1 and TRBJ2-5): KAGVTQTPRYLIKTRGQQVTLSCSPISGHRSVSWYQQTPGQGLQFLFEYFSETQRNKGNFPGRFSGRQFSNSRSEMNVSTLELGDSALYLCASSFGLAGGETQYFGPGTRLLVL.